The 19 T cell receptor beta chains given below trace back to one sample, sequenced in a study of glioma-infiltrating T cells after dendritic cell vaccination (dated by TCRdb to the mid-2010s). Library preparation employed the immunoSEQ multiplex PCR assay. This is the immuneACCESS table as TCRdb keeps it, with only in-frame sequences that have V and J called. A part of the clones is gone; compared with another copy, unresolved V genes explain less than half, and the rest is unexplained. The sample data list over 70,000 clones, and over 70% of these were observed just once. The ten biggest clones cover around 1.9% of the sample. Sequencing was performed on blood, taken before dendritic cell vaccination. The receptor set was obtained from a human donor with glioblastoma.

V gene TRBV14 combines with J gene TRBJ1-4; no firm D call. Germline CDR1 is SGHDN and CDR2 is FVKESK. The germline V and J ends were trimmed by 1 base and 7 bases, with 16 bases remaining between them. The CDR3 totals 16 residues. Here the CDR3 DNA reads TGTGCCAGCAGCCAAGGTTTAGTCTCCGGAGGTGAAAAACTGTTTTTT. This sequence encodes CASSQGLVSGGEKLFF.

This chain uses TRBV9 with TRBJ2-3; 14 nucleotides match TRBD2. This CDR3 comprises 16 residues. The ends lost 3 bases at V and 5 bases at J; junction bases unmatched: 5. CDR1 is SGDLS and CDR2 is YYNGEE in the germline V gene. The CDR3 loop is CASSDGTSGGRDTQYF. DNA for the CDR3: TGTGCCAGCAGCGATGGGACTAGCGGGGGTAGAGATACGCAGTATTTT.

This clone was counted between two and nine times. V and J are TRBV19 and TRBJ1-4, with D perhaps matching TRBD1 (6 bases). CDR3 size: 16 residues. Trimming removed 7 bases at V and 4 bases at J, with 19 bases between. Germline V lookup: CDR1 LNHDA, CDR2 SQIVND (reference sequence). Written as DNA, the CDR3 is TGTGCCAGTATGATATTGGGGGCAGGAGATAATGAAAAACTGTTTTTT. This codes for CASMILGAGDNEKLFF.

V usage is TRBV7-8 and J usage is TRBJ2-7; tentatively, D is TRBD1 (5 bases). The CDR3 length is 14 residues. Germline values: CDR1 SGHVS, CDR2 FQNEAQ. With 4 bases removed from V and 4 bases from J, the gap between germline ends came to 14 bases. CDR3 nucleotides: TGTGCCAGCAGCTCATCGGCAGGGCCTTACGAGCAGTACTTC. This codes for CASSSSAGPYEQYF.

Remarks on this clone: A junction end diverges from the germline sequence, so it may reflect a read error. The chain joins TRBV4-2 to TRBJ1-1; tentatively, D is TRBD1 (6 bases). Germline CDR1 LGHNA, CDR2 YNFKEQ. The CDR3 sequence is 16 residues long. The DNA of the CDR3 is TGTGCCAGCGGCCAAGATTGGTCGGGGGGCTTGGGTGAAGCTTTCTTT. This encodes CASGQDWSGGLGEAFF.

This clone was observed a few times. This rearrangement joins TRBV5-6 to TRBJ1-2; D is perhaps TRBD1 (6 bases). Per the germline V gene, CDR1 is SGHDT and CDR2 is YYEEEE. V gave up 0 bases and J gave up 8 bases, with 14 bases separating them. This CDR3 comprises 14 residues. The CDR3 coding sequence is TGTGCCAGCAGCTTGGTAGTTCAGGGGAAAGGCTACACCTTC. Its protein is CASSLVVQGKGYTF. Looking up the rest from reference TRBV5-6 and TRBJ1-2 gives the full variable domain: DAGVTQSPTHLIKTRGQQVTLRCSPKSGHDTVSWYQQALGQGPQFIFQYYEEEERQRGNFPDRFSGHQFPNYSSELNVNALLLGDSALYLCASSLVVQGKGYTFGSGTRLTVV.

The chain has TRBV5-1 and TRBJ2-1, with TRBD2 as a possible D gene (5 bases). CDR1 is SGHRS and CDR2 is YFSETQ in the germline V gene. V lost 4 bases, J lost 8 bases, and 13 bases lay in between. The CDR3 is 13 amino acids. The CDR3, as DNA: TGCGCCAGCAGCACAACCGACGGGGATGAGCAGTTCTTC. Translation: CASSTTDGDEQFF.

This chain uses TRBV5-3 with TRBJ1-1, with 7 nucleotides matching TRBD1. TRBV5-3 is given ORF status, its function remaining uncertain. This CDR3 has 15 amino acids. V dropped 0 bases and J dropped 6; count of bases not matched to a gene: 8. The DNA of the CDR3 is TGTGCCAGAAGCTTGGACCCAGGGGGAAAGGCTGAAGCTTTCTTT. Amino acid sequence: CARSLDPGGKAEAFF.

The J gene is TRBJ2-5, the V gene TRBV5-4; 9 bases agree with TRBD2. The CDR3 is 15 residues long. V dropped 0 bases and J dropped 5; count of bases not matched to a gene: 5. CDR1 and CDR2 (germline): SGHNT, YYREEE (reference sequence). CDR3 in DNA: TGTGCCAGCAGCTTGGGGTCTAGCGGGGACGAGACCCAGTACTTC. Amino acids: CASSLGSSGDETQYF.

This sequence joins TRBV30 and TRBJ2-5, with a tentative D call TRBD1 (5 bases). The J call may be wrong; the DNA end is better matched by TRBJ2-7. CDR3 length: 14 residues. CDR1 and CDR2 from the germline V gene are GTSNPN and SVGIG (reference sequence). The CDR3 protein is CAWRERGCSYEQYF. DNA of the CDR3: TGTGCCTGGAGAGAAAGGGGATGCTCCTACGAGCAGTACTTC.

The chain has TRBV19 and TRBJ1-1; D not resolved. The germline gives CDR1 LNHDA, CDR2 SQIVND (reference sequence). The CDR3 totals 18 residues. The V end was cut by 2 bases, the J end by 0 bases, with 19 bases between. The CDR3 DNA is TGTGCCAGTAGTATATCGGTGGCGGTCCTGGCGGTGAACACTGAAGCTTTCTTT. This encodes CASSISVAVLAVNTEAFF.

This clone appeared once. The rearrangement joins TRBV4-2 to TRBJ2-1; 11 positions match TRBD2. V was pared by 1 base and J by 8 bases, with 7 bases of the junction left unmatched. The germline V gene has CDR1 LGHNA and CDR2 YNFKEQ. The CDR3 spans 16 residues. The CDR3 sequence is CASSQVIAGGADEQFF. CDR3 bases: TGTGCCAGCAGCCAAGTGATAGCGGGGGGGGCGGATGAGCAGTTCTTC.

The gene calls are TRBV5-1 and TRBJ2-1, with TRBD2 matching over 16 bases. CDR1 SGHRS and CDR2 YFSETQ come from the germline V gene. The CDR3 totals 16 residues. Germline trimming cut 4 bases from V and 8 bases from J; bases unmatched to any gene: 6. The CDR3: CASSTGTSGGAHEQFF. The DNA of the CDR3 is TGCGCCAGCAGCACCGGGACTAGCGGGGGGGCACATGAGCAGTTCTTC.

This rearrangement joins TRBV5-6 to TRBJ2-5; weak D call: TRBD1 (5 bases). V dropped 7 bases and J dropped 5 bases, with 12 bases sitting between them. The CDR3 contains 12 residues. Germline CDR1 and CDR2: SGHDT and YYEEEE. The CDR3 DNA reads as TGTGCCAGCTGTCAGGGTCGGGAGACCCAGTACTTC. Amino acid sequence: CASCQGRETQYF. The full variable domain, its missing parts supplied by reference TRBV5-6 and TRBJ2-5, is DAGVTQSPTHLIKTRGQQVTLRCSPKSGHDTVSWYQQALGQGPQFIFQYYEEEERQRGNFPDRFSGHQFPNYSSELNVNALLLGDSALYLCASCQGRETQYFGPGTRLLVL.

CDR3 coding DNA: TGTGCCAGCAGCGTAGCGGGGGGGGGACTCGAGCAGTTCTTC. Protein product: CASSVAGGGLEQFF. V and J are TRBV9 and TRBJ2-1; 8 positions match TRBD2. J gave up 10 bases and V 0 bases, and 6 bases lay outside the gene matches. CDR3 length: 14 amino acids. Germline V gene lookup returns CDR1 SGDLS and CDR2 YYNGEE.

This rearrangement joins TRBV6-5 to TRBJ2-7; 7 bases map to TRBD2. Losses at the gene ends were 7 bases for V and 7 bases for J; bases not matched to a gene: 13. There are 14 residues in the CDR3. Germline CDR1 MNHEY, CDR2 SVGAGI. The CDR3 nucleotides are TGTGCCAGCACACGTGGGGGGGAGGCTAGGGAGCAGTACTTC. It yields the protein CASTRGGEAREQYF.

The count of this clone is one. The chain employs TRBV9 and TRBJ2-2; TRBD2 is a possible D gene (5 bases). The V and J ends lost 7 bases and 0 bases respectively, with 10 bases between them. CDR3 length: 14 amino acids. The germline V gene has CDR1 SGDLS and CDR2 YYNGEE. The CDR3 DNA is TGTGCCAGCCACCGGGATCCGAACACCGGGGAGCTGTTTTTT. Its translation is CASHRDPNTGELFF.

This clone occurred a few times. This rearrangement joins TRBV30 to TRBJ1-1, with no clear D. The germline V gene encodes CDR1 GTSNPN and CDR2 SVGIG (reference sequence). V lost 0 bases and J 4 bases, leaving 12 bases between the germline ends. The CDR3 totals 14 residues. The CDR3 here is CAWSVLGGGTEAFF. CDR3 DNA sequence: TGTGCCTGGAGTGTACTGGGAGGAGGCACTGAAGCTTTCTTT. The full variable domain, rest sourced from reference TRBV30 and TRBJ1-1, is SQTIHQWPATLVQPVGSPLSLECTVEGTSNPNLYWYRQAAGRGLQLLFYSVGIGQISSEVPQNLSASRPQDRQFILSSKKLLLSDSGFYLCAWSVLGGGTEAFFGQGTRLTVV.

The chain is built from TRBV30 and TRBJ1-1; possible D gene TRBD1, 5 bases. CDR3 length: 13 amino acids. CDR1 and CDR2 (germline): GTSNPN, SVGIG (reference sequence). V lost 0 bases, J lost 3 bases, and 8 bases lay in between. The CDR3 here is CAWSVQGDTEAFF. CDR3 bases: TGTGCCTGGAGTGTACAAGGGGACACTGAAGCTTTCTTT.